These 8 T cell receptor beta chains came from one sample sequenced in a study of blood T cell repertoires in COVID-19. Repertoires were generated with immunoSEQ multiplex PCR, while TCRdb's copy carries only in-frame clones and drops some. The sample records approximately 290,000 clones, 75% to 90% being singletons. Sequencing was done on a sample of peripheral blood. Source of these receptors: a man aged 25 to 45 with acute or convalescent COVID-19.

The chain combines TRBV4-1 with TRBJ1-2; TRBD1 matches 8 bases. The trim removed 4 bases at V and 6 bases at J, leaving 7 bases unmatched. CDR1 and CDR2 from the germline V gene are MGHRA and YSYEKL. CDR3 size: 14 residues. The CDR3 coding sequence is TGCGCCAGCAGCCCGATGACAGGGGTGGATGGCTACACCTTC. This encodes CASSPMTGVDGYTF.

The chain has TRBV6-5 and TRBJ2-1; TRBD2 aligns across 10 bases. The CDR3 is 15 amino acids. The germline gives CDR1 MNHEY, CDR2 SVGAGI. V was pared by 8 bases and J by 11 bases, with 15 bases of the junction left unmatched. Here the CDR3 DNA reads TGTGCCAGCCGACCGGGGCTAGCGGGAGTTGGTAAGCAGTTCTTC. Amino acid sequence: CASRPGLAGVGKQFF.

V is TRBV29-1 and J is TRBJ2-3, with 8 positions matching TRBD1. The CDR3 runs 15 residues. CDR1 is SQVTM, CDR2 ANQGSEA, per germline. The ends lost 6 bases at V and 1 base at J; junction bases unmatched: 9. CDR3: CSVRTGGSGTDTQYF. The CDR3 DNA follows: TGCAGCGTCCGCACAGGGGGAAGTGGCACAGATACGCAGTATTTT.

V gene TRBV28 combines with J gene TRBJ2-3; D might be TRBD1 (6 bases). Germline V gene lookup returns CDR1 MDHEN and CDR2 SYDVKM. The ends were cut back, 8 bases at V and 6 bases at J, with 21 bases in the middle. CDR3 length: 15 residues. CDR3 nucleotides: TGTGCCAGCGGCCCCGGGCAGGGGCTCGGGGATACGCAGTATTTT. This encodes CASGPGQGLGDTQYF. The whole variable domain, filled in from reference TRBV28 and TRBJ2-3, reads DVKVTQSSRYLVKRTGEKVFLECVQDMDHENMFWYRQDPGLGLRLIYFSYDVKMKEKGDIPEGYSVSREKKERFSLILESASTNQTSMYLCASGPGQGLGDTQYFGPGTRLTVL.

A few counts support this clone. The V call is TRBV6-5, the J call TRBJ1-6; D might be TRBD1 (5 bases). CDR1 is MNHEY and CDR2 is SVGAGI in the germline V gene. With 4 bases removed from V and 9 bases from J, the gap between germline ends came to 16 bases. The CDR3 covers 15 residues. CDR3 in amino acids: CASSFSLQGASPLHF. CDR3 DNA: TGTGCCAGCAGTTTTTCTCTTCAGGGTGCTTCACCCCTCCACTTT.

The genes are TRBV5-1 and TRBJ2-3; TRBD2 might be the D (6 bases). Per germline, CDR1 SGHRS and CDR2 YFSETQ. This CDR3 is 13 amino acids long. V was trimmed by 4 bases and J by 4 bases, leaving 10 bases between them. This CDR3 reads CASSRGGSDTQYF. As DNA, the CDR3 is TGCGCCAGCAGCAGGGGAGGATCAGATACGCAGTATTTT.

On this clone itself: Within the sample, other DNA sequences also encode this same CDR3. The gene calls are TRBV7-9 and TRBJ1-1; D is unclear. Germline-derived CDR1 and CDR2 are SEHNR and FQNEAQ (reference sequence). The V end lost 2 bases, the J end lost 0 bases, and 4 bases lay between the germline ends. The CDR3 contains 13 residues. This chain's CDR3 is CASSLSVNTEAFF. The DNA for the CDR3 is TGTGCCAGCAGCTTATCGGTGAACACTGAAGCTTTCTTT.

The chain has TRBV14 and TRBJ2-1, with 15 nucleotides matching TRBD2. The CDR3 covers 16 residues. Losses at the gene ends were 2 bases for V and 7 bases for J; bases not matched to a gene: 3. CDR1 and CDR2 (germline): SGHDN, FVKESK. The CDR3 sequence: CASSQTGTSGRNEQFF. The CDR3 nucleotides are TGTGCCAGCAGCCAAACCGGGACTAGCGGGAGGAATGAGCAGTTCTTC. The full variable domain, in which reference TRBV14 and TRBJ2-1 provide the parts outside the CDR3, is EAGVTQFPSHSVIEKGQTVTLRCDPISGHDNLYWYRRVMGKEIKFLLHFVKESKQDESGMPNNRFLAERTGGTYSTLKVQPAELEDSGVYFCASSQTGTSGRNEQFFGPGTRLTVL.